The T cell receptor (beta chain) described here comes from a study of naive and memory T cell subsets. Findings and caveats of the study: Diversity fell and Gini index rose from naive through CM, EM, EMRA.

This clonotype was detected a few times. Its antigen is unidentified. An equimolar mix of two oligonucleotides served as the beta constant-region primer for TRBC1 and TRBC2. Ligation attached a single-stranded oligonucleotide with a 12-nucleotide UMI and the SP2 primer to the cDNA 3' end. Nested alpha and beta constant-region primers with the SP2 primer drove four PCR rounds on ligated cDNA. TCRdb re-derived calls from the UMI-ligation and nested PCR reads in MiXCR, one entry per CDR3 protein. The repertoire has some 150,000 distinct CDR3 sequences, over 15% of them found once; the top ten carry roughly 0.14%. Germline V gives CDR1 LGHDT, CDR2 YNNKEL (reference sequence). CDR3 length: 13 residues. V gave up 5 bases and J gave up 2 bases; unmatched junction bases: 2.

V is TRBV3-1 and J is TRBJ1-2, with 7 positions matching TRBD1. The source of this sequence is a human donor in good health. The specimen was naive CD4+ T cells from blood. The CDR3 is CASSTQGNYGYTF. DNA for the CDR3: TGTGCCAGCAGCACACAGGGGAACTATGGCTACACCTTC.